This T cell receptor beta chain was captured by sequencing in a study of blood T cell repertoires in COVID-19. On the study more broadly: Whether acute or convalescent, the COVID-19 samples came from the United States, Italy and Spain. Nucleic acid was either cDNA or gDNA, and it came from T cells, B-cell-depleted T cells, or PBMCs.

Germline-derived CDR1 and CDR2 are MDHEN and SYDVKM. The CDR3 consists of 16 residues. The authors' processing: The authors estimated nucleated cell counts from reference gene primer amplification. TCRdb's table, derived via immunoSEQ multiplex PCR, lists solely in-frame clones and lacks some. The V and J calls and clone size were taken over from that table, and D and trimming were inferred from the DNA. The repertoire holds about 55,000 clones, more than 80% seen once, with about an eighth in the top ten. This clone was detected once. What was sequenced was peripheral blood. The chain links TRBV28 to TRBJ2-2; TRBD2 might be the D (5 bases). The sequence came from a human donor with active COVID-19. The donor label of this sample is uncertain. CDR3 DNA: TGTGCAGCCGGGGAGCCCGACAAAGCGAGTTCAGGGGAGCTGTTTTTT. Translated: CAAGEPDKASSGELFF.